A selection of T cell receptor beta chains follows, all from one sample in a study of blood T cells in healthy people across ages. Each CDR3 protein gets one entry after TCRdb re-called the 5' RACE reads with MiXCR. The table shows approximately 730,000 distinct CDR3 sequences, with about 55% occurring only once. Sequencing input: blood. These receptor sequences come from a man of 80 years or more in good health. The CDR3 runs from the conserved cysteine through the conserved F or W. A D gene is named only where the DNA matches it firmly. For some rows the clone size is stated as once, few or many, or as a class when expanded; others skip it.

J | V | D | length | size | CDR3 | DNA
TRBJ2-3 | TRBV29-1 | TRBD1 | 14 | few | CSSRDRGTTDTQYF | TGCAGCTCCCGGGACAGGGGGACGACAGATACGCAGTATTTT
TRBJ2-2 | TRBV2 | - | 14 | - | CASSETIHTGELFF | TGTGCCAGCAGTGAGACAATACACACCGGGGAGCTGTTTTTT
TRBJ1-2 | TRBV3-1 | - | 15 | - | CASSQGGSAGYGYTF | TGTGCCAGCAGCCAAGGGGGGAGTGCCGGGTATGGCTACACCTTC
TRBJ2-5 | TRBV5-5 | TRBD2 | 15 | few | CASSLVPSGVETQYF | TGTGCCAGCAGCTTGGTTCCCAGCGGGGTAGAGACCCAGTACTTC
TRBJ2-7 | TRBV7-2 | - | 15 | - | CASSLVDGATYEQYF | TGTGCCAGCAGCTTAGTAGACGGGGCCACCTACGAGCAGTACTTC
TRBJ2-7 | TRBV6-5 | - | 14 | - | CASSDFQTVSEQYF | TGTGCCAGCAGTGACTTTCAGACGGTCTCTGAGCAGTACTTC
TRBJ1-2 | TRBV6-1 | - | 13 | - | CATIPSRTYGYTF | TGTGCCACCATCCCTAGCCGAACCTATGGCTACACCTTC
TRBJ1-2 | TRBV20-1 | TRBD1 | 12 | few | CSAVTGGAGYTF | TGCAGTGCTGTAACAGGGGGCGCGGGCTACACCTTC
TRBJ2-1 | TRBV11-2 | - | 13 | many | CASIKGGYNEQFF | TGTGCCAGCATAAAGGGTGGCTACAATGAGCAGTTCTTC
TRBJ2-1 | TRBV2 | - | 12 | few | CASSDPWAEQFF | TGTGCCAGCAGTGACCCCTGGGCTGAGCAGTTCTTC
TRBJ2-3 | TRBV4-2 | TRBD2 | 17 | - | CASSPQGLAGGPIYAYF | TGTGCCAGCAGCCCTCAAGGACTAGCGGGAGGACCAATATACGCGTATTTT
TRBJ1-5 | TRBV2 | - | 13 | - | CASSVRGDQPQHF | TGTGCCAGCAGTGTTCGGGGTGATCAGCCCCAGCATTTT
TRBJ2-7 | TRBV10-3 | TRBD2 | 17 | - | CAISETVAGLHQGEQYF | TGTGCCATCAGTGAGACGGTAGCGGGGCTCCACCAGGGTGAGCAGTACTTC
TRBJ2-5 | TRBV5-5 | - | 16 | few | CASSLFVVAYQETQYF | TGTGCCAGCAGCTTGTTTGTAGTAGCGTACCAAGAGACCCAGTACTTC
TRBJ2-1 | TRBV6-6 | TRBD2 | 11 | - | CACGRGDEQFF | TGTGCCTGCGGGAGGGGCGATGAGCAGTTCTTC
TRBJ1-2 | TRBV29-1 | TRBD1 | 12 | - | CSLDRGIHGYTF | TGCAGCTTGGACAGGGGGATCCATGGCTACACCTTC
TRBJ2-1 | TRBV6-5 | TRBD2 | 15 | - | CASSVRVAGLGEQFF | TGTGCCAGCAGCGTGAGAGTAGCGGGATTGGGTGAGCAGTTCTTC
TRBJ1-2 | TRBV27 | - | 15 | - | CASSLWGGGSYGYTF | TGTGCCAGCAGTTTATGGGGGGGGGGTAGCTATGGCTACACCTTC
TRBJ2-5 | TRBV5-1 | - | 13 | - | CASSSGTQGTQYF | TGCGCCAGCAGCTCCGGGACTCAGGGGACCCAGTACTTC
TRBJ2-6 | TRBV9 | - | 19 | few | CASSDRGGYSSSGANVLTF | TGTGCCAGCAGCGACCGGGGCGGCTACTCCAGCTCTGGGGCCAACGTCCTGACTTTC
TRBJ1-1 | TRBV27 | - | 14 | - | CASSPIDGNTEAFF | TGTGCCAGCAGTCCTATCGACGGAAACACTGAAGCTTTCTTT
TRBJ2-1 | TRBV12-3/TRBV12-4 | TRBD2 | 15 | few | CASSLTGGYSNEQFF | TGTGCCAGCAGTTTAACGGGAGGGTACTCCAATGAGCAGTTCTTC
TRBJ1-2 | TRBV28 | - | 15 | - | CASLTPRLGGYGYTF | TGTGCCAGCCTAACCCCCCGCCTTGGGGGCTATGGCTACACCTTC
TRBJ2-3 | TRBV28 | - | 14 | - | CASSKTQGSDTQYF | TGTGCCAGCAGCAAAACACAGGGATCAGATACGCAGTATTTT
TRBJ1-4 | TRBV12-3/TRBV12-4 | - | 14 | - | CASTLRGRAEKLFF | TGTGCCAGCACCCTCAGAGGCAGGGCTGAAAAACTGTTTTTT
TRBJ2-1 | TRBV10-3 | - | 16 | few | CAISESDTHTYNEQFF | TGTGCCATCAGTGAGTCAGACACGCACACCTACAATGAGCAGTTCTTC
TRBJ1-2 | TRBV11-2 | - | 13 | once | CASSLVGSTGYTF | TGTGCCAGCAGCTTAGTAGGTTCGACTGGCTACACCTTC
TRBJ2-1 | TRBV10-3 | - | 17 | once | CAITSNPVALPYNEQFF | TGTGCCATCACGTCAAACCCTGTGGCTCTACCCTACAATGAGCAGTTCTTC
TRBJ2-5 | TRBV5-6 | - | 15 | few | CASSFMGNPQETQYF | TGTGCCAGCAGCTTTATGGGGAACCCCCAAGAGACCCAGTACTTC
TRBJ2-7 | TRBV2 | TRBD2 | 14 | - | CASRGTSGDNEQYF | TGTGCCAGCCGCGGGACTAGCGGAGACAATGAGCAGTACTTC
TRBJ1-2 | TRBV5-1 | - | 14 | - | CASSRSYQGYGYTF | TGCGCCAGCAGCAGATCCTATCAGGGCTACGGCTACACCTTC
TRBJ2-3 | TRBV4-1 | TRBD2 | 18 | - | CASSQRSPPAGAADTQYF | TGCGCCAGCAGCCAAAGGTCCCCACCAGCGGGAGCGGCAGATACGCAGTATTTT
TRBJ2-1 | TRBV28 | TRBD1 | 15 | - | CASSRHGTGNDEQFF | TGTGCCAGCAGTCGTCATGGGACAGGGAACGATGAGCAGTTCTTC
TRBJ2-5 | TRBV5-1 | TRBD2 | 15 | few | CASSPDGTRGETQYF | TGCGCCAGCAGCCCGGACGGGACTAGAGGGGAGACCCAGTACTTC
TRBJ2-7 | TRBV2 | TRBD2 | 13 | - | CASKGLAGGEQYF | TGTGCCAGCAAGGGACTAGCGGGGGGAGAGCAGTACTTC
TRBJ2-7 | TRBV27 | - | 16 | - | CASSLSWVSSWYEQYF | TGTGCCAGCAGTTTAAGTTGGGTCAGTTCGTGGTACGAGCAGTACTTC
TRBJ1-2 | TRBV9 | - | 14 | - | CASSVNSLGGGYTF | TGTGCCAGCAGCGTAAACAGCCTAGGGGGTGGCTACACCTTC
TRBJ1-3 | TRBV28 | - | 13 | - | CASSQGLGNTIYF | TGTGCCAGCAGCCAAGGACTGGGGAACACCATATATTTT
TRBJ1-5 | TRBV18 | - | 18 | once | CASSPPAHATYSNQPQHF | TGTGCCAGCTCACCACCTGCGCACGCGACATATAGCAATCAGCCCCAGCATTTT
TRBJ1-5 | TRBV25-1 | - | 13 | - | CASSEQGTQPQHF | TGTGCCAGCAGTGAACAGGGGACACAGCCCCAGCATTTT
TRBJ2-1 | TRBV5-1 | - | 14 | - | CASSSPRGVNEQFF | TGCGCCAGCAGCTCCCCCAGAGGAGTCAATGAGCAGTTCTTC
TRBJ2-5 | TRBV24-1 | TRBD1 | 15 | few | CATSDRDRRKETQYF | TGTGCCACCAGTGATCGGGACAGGAGAAAAGAGACCCAGTACTTC
TRBJ2-7 | TRBV7-9 | TRBD1 | 14 | - | CASSLKGATYEQYF | TGTGCCAGCAGCTTAAAGGGGGCAACCTACGAGCAGTACTTC
TRBJ2-1 | TRBV28 | - | 12 | - | CASSPPDSKQFF | TGTGCCAGCAGTCCCCCGGACTCAAAGCAGTTCTTC
TRBJ2-1 | TRBV4-1 | - | 18 | - | CASSRGASPQLAYNEQFF | TGCGCCAGCAGCAGAGGGGCTAGCCCCCAGTTGGCCTACAATGAGCAGTTCTTC
TRBJ2-7 | TRBV28 | - | 15 | - | CASSLLGGGGYEQYF | TGTGCCAGCAGTTTATTGGGGGGAGGAGGCTACGAGCAGTACTTC
TRBJ2-7 | TRBV11-2 | TRBD2 | 15 | few | CASSYTSGSSYEQYF | TGTGCCAGCAGCTACACTAGCGGGAGCTCCTACGAGCAGTACTTC
TRBJ1-2 | TRBV7-9 | - | 14 | few | CASSVTGTQEGYTF | TGTGCCAGCAGCGTCACCGGGACCCAGGAGGGCTACACCTTC
TRBJ2-3 | TRBV3-1 | - | 15 | - | CASSQVPATADTQYF | TGTGCCAGCAGCCAAGTTCCTGCTACAGCAGATACGCAGTATTTT
TRBJ2-1 | TRBV6-5 | - | 16 | - | CASSYDLGGAYNEQFF | TGTGCCAGCAGTTATGACCTAGGGGGTGCCTACAATGAGCAGTTCTTC
TRBJ2-3 | TRBV9 | TRBD2 | 14 | few | CASSAGTSGDTQYF | TGTGCCAGCAGCGCAGGGACTAGTGGAGATACGCAGTATTTT
TRBJ2-1 | TRBV7-9 | - | 14 | once | CASRALLGAGEQFF | TGTGCCAGTCGAGCTTTACTAGGTGCGGGTGAGCAGTTCTTC
TRBJ2-3 | TRBV25-1 | - | 16 | - | CASSEERWVGTDTQYF | TGTGCCAGCAGTGAAGAGCGATGGGTTGGCACAGATACGCAGTATTTT
TRBJ2-4 | TRBV20-1 | - | 15 | - | CSARDDSLAKNIQYF | TGCAGTGCTAGAGATGACAGTCTAGCCAAAAACATTCAGTACTTC
TRBJ2-1 | TRBV9 | - | 14 | few | CASSVAGLGNEQFF | TGTGCCAGCAGCGTAGCGGGGCTGGGCAATGAGCAGTTCTTC